The 21 T cell receptor beta chains listed next were all sequenced from one sample in a study of T cell changes during pregnancy in multiple sclerosis. The data were produced by immunoSEQ multiplex PCR, yet TCRdb's version contains in-frame clones alone and is incomplete. The data contain more than 45,000 clones, roughly 94% of them seen just once; the ten biggest clones take up 0.55% to 0.75%. Specimen: CD4+ T cells from peripheral blood mononuclear cells, collected in the second trimester of pregnancy. Receptor source: a female donor with multiple sclerosis, enrolled in a pregnancy study.

This clone showed up just a few times. The chain combines TRBV15 with TRBJ1-1, with a tentative D call TRBD1 (6 bases). The CDR3 is 17 amino acids. Germline V gives CDR1 LNHNV, CDR2 YYDKDF (reference sequence). V lost 0 bases, J lost 4 bases, and 18 bases lay in between. The CDR3 loop is CATSREGAPHRVTEAFF. The DNA of the CDR3 is TGTGCCACCAGCAGAGAGGGGGCTCCGCATAGGGTCACTGAAGCTTTCTTT.

This rearrangement joins TRBV5-4 to TRBJ2-5; 7 bases are a match to TRBD2. The CDR3 has 13 residues. The germline V gene encodes CDR1 SGHNT and CDR2 YYREEE (reference sequence). V gave up 4 bases and J gave up 3 bases; unmatched junction bases: 3. In DNA, the CDR3 is TGTGCCAGCAGCCCGACTAGCAAAGAGACCCAGTACTTC. Amino acid sequence: CASSPTSKETQYF.

The chain uses TRBV7-2 and TRBJ2-6; D might be TRBD1 (5 bases). The CDR3 sequence is 17 residues long. Germline CDR1 SGHTA, CDR2 FQGNSA. Trimming stripped 5 bases from V and 0 bases from J, with 14 bases between. CDR3 DNA: TGTGCCAGCAGCGTTAGACAGATAGACTCTGGGGCCAACGTCCTGACTTTC. Its translation is CASSVRQIDSGANVLTF. Using reference TRBV7-2 and TRBJ2-6 for the parts outside the CDR3, the full variable domain is GAGVSQSPSNKVTEKGKDVELRCDPISGHTALYWYRQSLGQGLEFLIYFQGNSAPDKSGLPSDRFSAERTGGSVSTLTIQRTQQEDSAVYLCASSVRQIDSGANVLTFGAGSRLTVL.

This rearrangement joins TRBV7-2 to TRBJ1-1; TRBD1 aligns across 7 bases. CDR3 length equals 14 residues. Germline CDR1 reads SGHTA; CDR2 reads FQGNSA. J gave up 5 bases and V 4 bases, and 7 bases lay outside the gene matches. The CDR3 DNA follows: TGTGCCAGCAGCTCTCGACAGGGAGGAACTGAAGCTTTCTTT. Residues: CASSSRQGGTEAFF.

The V gene is TRBV29-1, the J gene TRBJ2-3, with TRBD1 as a possible D gene (6 bases). This CDR3 is 14 amino acids long. Germline V gene sequence: CDR1 SQVTM, CDR2 ANQGSEA. Trimming cost V 4 bases and J 2 bases, with 13 bases left between them. CDR3 amino acids: CSVASGQLTDTQYF. For the CDR3, the DNA is TGCAGCGTTGCATCTGGACAGCTCACAGATACGCAGTATTTT.

The chain has TRBV7-2 and TRBJ1-4; 8 bases are a match to TRBD1. The germline CDR1 and CDR2 sequences are SGHTA and FQGNSA. V lost 5 bases, J lost 5 bases, and 7 bases stayed unmatched. This CDR3 is 15 amino acids long. As DNA, the CDR3 is TGTGCCAGCAGCCCCCTCCGGACAGGGAATGAAAAACTGTTTTTT. It yields the protein CASSPLRTGNEKLFF.

The rearrangement links TRBV6-5 to TRBJ2-5, with 11 bases identical to TRBD1. CDR3 length equals 15 residues. V was clipped by 3 bases and J by 7 bases; unmatched bases: 7. The V gene's germline CDR1 is MNHEY and CDR2 SVGAGI. This chain's CDR3 is CASSYGTGGYRTQYF. CDR3 nucleotide sequence: TGTGCCAGCAGTTATGGGACAGGGGGATACCGGACCCAGTACTTC.

The V call is TRBV27, the J call TRBJ2-1; possibly TRBD1 for D (5 bases). This CDR3 has 14 amino acids. V shed 3 bases and J shed 1 base, with 7 bases lying between them. Germline V gene data show CDR1 as MNHEY and CDR2 as SMNVEV (reference sequence). The CDR3 spells CASSFPGSYNEQFF. CDR3 in DNA: TGTGCCAGCAGTTTCCCAGGGTCCTACAATGAGCAGTTCTTC.

The V call is TRBV30, the J call TRBJ1-2; D remains unclear. The CDR3 runs to 17 residues. Germline V gene sequence: CDR1 GTSNPN, CDR2 SVGIG (reference sequence). Trimming cost V 0 bases and J 5 bases, with 22 bases left between them. For the CDR3, the DNA is TGTGCCTGGAGTGTCTCGTCGAGGGCTTCTCAATTATATGGCTACACCTTC. Translated, it gives CAWSVSSRASQLYGYTF.

This rearrangement joins TRBV6-5 to TRBJ1-5, with 7 bases lining up with TRBD1. Per the germline V gene, CDR1 is MNHEY and CDR2 is SVGAGI. The CDR3 runs 15 residues. The junction had 9 bases not matched to a gene; V was cut back by 5 bases and J by 5 bases. The CDR3 protein is CASSIDRASHQPQHF. The DNA of the CDR3 is TGTGCCAGCAGTATCGACAGGGCGAGCCATCAGCCCCAGCATTTT.

This clone was recorded only once. V and J are TRBV7-9 and TRBJ1-2; 8 bases fit TRBD1. V lost 3 bases and J lost 9; bases outside the gene matches: 12. Germline V gives CDR1 SEHNR, CDR2 FQNEAQ (reference sequence). The CDR3 contains 15 residues. In nucleotides, the CDR3 is TGTGCCAGCAGCTTCGTTGGGACAGGTAAAGAACGCTACACCTTC. Translation: CASSFVGTGKERYTF.

This chain connects TRBV6-6 to TRBJ1-1, with TRBD1 matching over 8 bases. Germline V CDR1 and CDR2: MNHNY, SVGAGI (reference sequence). V dropped 5 bases and J dropped 5; count of bases not matched to a gene: 13. The CDR3 consists of 16 residues. The CDR3 DNA reads TGTGCCAGCAGTAACCGACAACAGGGGGGGAAGACTGAAGCTTTCTTT. Translating gives CASSNRQQGGKTEAFF.

The CDR3 protein is CASSGPGLAGRGGTYEQYF. CDR3 bases: TGTGCCAGCAGTGGCCCGGGACTAGCGGGGAGAGGGGGGACCTACGAGCAGTACTTC. The genes are TRBV2 and TRBJ2-5, with TRBD2 identical over 13 bases. The J call is doubtful: the DNA matches TRBJ2-7 better. The CDR3 runs 19 residues. Germline loops: CDR1 SNHLY, CDR2 FYNNEI.

The chain has TRBV6-1 and TRBJ1-4; D is uncertain. Germline assignment: CDR1 MNHNS and CDR2 SASEGT. The CDR3 extends over 13 amino acids. Between the trimmed V and J ends, which lost 5 bases and 15 bases, there was a span of 19 bases. Here the CDR3 DNA reads TGTGCCAGCAGTCGTCCGGACTATTATGAAGTGTTTTTT. It is translated as CASSRPDYYEVFF.

This rearrangement joins TRBV18 to TRBJ1-1; D is possibly TRBD1 (5 bases). Germline-derived CDR1 and CDR2 are KGHSH and LQKENI. The CDR3 runs to 15 residues. The CDR3, as DNA: TGTGCAAGCAGGGCAAGGGAGATCCCAACGGGTGAAGCTTTCTTT. It encodes CASRAREIPTGEAFF.

This rearrangement joins TRBV4-2 to TRBJ2-1; 8 positions match TRBD2. V dropped 0 bases and J dropped 0; count of bases not matched to a gene: 4. The CDR3 has 17 amino acids. Per germline, CDR1 LGHNA and CDR2 YNFKEQ. This chain's CDR3 is CASSQDRGGTSYNEQFF. CDR3 DNA: TGTGCCAGCAGCCAAGATCGCGGGGGGACCTCCTACAATGAGCAGTTCTTC.

The sample holds one count of this clone. This chain connects TRBV27 to TRBJ1-6; TRBD1 aligns across 7 bases. Unmatched junction bases numbered 8, after V lost 6 bases and J lost 9 bases. The germline V gene encodes CDR1 MNHEY and CDR2 SMNVEV (reference sequence). This CDR3 region has 14 residues. CDR3 amino acids: CASRGQPWGSPLHF. In DNA form, the CDR3 reads TGTGCCAGCAGGGGACAGCCCTGGGGTTCACCCCTCCACTTT.

DNA of the CDR3: TGTGCCAGCAGCCGCCGAGGGACAGGGGGCTGGCAGCCCCAGCATTTT. Translating gives CASSRRGTGGWQPQHF. The chain has TRBV7-8 and TRBJ1-5, with 12 positions matching TRBD1. The germline V gene has CDR1 SGHVS and CDR2 FQNEAQ. This CDR3 spans 16 amino acids. The ends lost 5 bases at V and 7 bases at J; junction bases unmatched: 9.

This chain joins TRBV7-2 and TRBJ2-3; 8 nucleotides line up with TRBD1. This CDR3 is 16 amino acids long. The V gene end was trimmed by 5 bases and the J gene end by 6 bases; junction bases not matched to a gene: 13. Germline CDR1 and CDR2: SGHTA and FQGNSA. Here the CDR3 DNA reads TGTGCCAGCAGCCGCCGGACAGGGACCGGTCACGATACGCAGTATTTT. Translating gives CASSRRTGTGHDTQYF.

This sequence joins TRBV7-2 and TRBJ1-6, with 7 bases that match TRBD1. CDR1 SGHTA and CDR2 FQGNSA come from the germline V gene. The CDR3 sequence is 17 residues long. V shed 0 bases and J 10 bases; nucleotides not matched to a gene: 12. The CDR3 loop reads CASSLALGTGVQSPLHF. In DNA form, the CDR3 reads TGTGCCAGCAGCTTAGCGCTCGGTACAGGGGTTCAATCACCCCTCCACTTT. The whole variable domain, filled in from reference TRBV7-2 and TRBJ1-6, reads GAGVSQSPSNKVTEKGKDVELRCDPISGHTALYWYRQSLGQGLEFLIYFQGNSAPDKSGLPSDRFSAERTGGSVSTLTIQRTQQEDSAVYLCASSLALGTGVQSPLHFGNGTRLTVT.

The CDR3 DNA follows: TGCGCCAGCAGCCAACCGGGACAGGGGGCTAGCGAGCAGTACTTC. Translation: CASSQPGQGASEQYF. This chain joins TRBV4-3 and TRBJ2-7; 12 bases agree with TRBD1. V trimming: 2 bases; J trimming: 6 bases; junction bases outside the gene matches: 5. The CDR3 spans 15 residues. Germline-derived CDR1 and CDR2 are LGHNA and YSLEER.